This passage covers 21 T cell receptor beta chains from one sample sequenced in a study of OX40 agonist ivuxolimab in advanced cancers. Some clones are missing from TCRdb's copy, which holds only in-frame ones; the method was immunoSEQ multiplex PCR. Of tens of thousands of clones in the sample, about 83% were seen once. Sequences were derived from CD4+ or CD8+ T cells sorted from blood, sampled in a trial of the OX40 agonist ivuxolimab. The receptors here all came from an adult with an advanced solid tumor such as melanoma, head and neck, liver or kidney cancer.

V is TRBV10-1 and J is TRBJ2-2, with 7 bases lining up with TRBD2. The germline CDR1 and CDR2 sequences are WNHNN and SYGVQD (reference sequence). The CDR3 extends over 13 amino acids. The J segment lost 5 bases and the V segment lost 5 bases, leaving 2 bases of the junction unmatched. Written as DNA, the CDR3 is TGCGCCAGCAGTCAGGGAGGGACCGGGGAGCTGTTTTTT. Its protein product is CASSQGGTGELFF.

The chain couples TRBV19 to TRBJ1-5; 7 positions match TRBD1. J was trimmed by 0 bases and V by 11 bases; bases with no gene match: 13. CDR1 is LNHDA, CDR2 SQIVND, per germline (reference sequence). This CDR3 region has 16 residues. The CDR3 coding sequence is TGTGCCCTCATCAGGGGGACCCCTTATAGCAATCAGCCCCAGCATTTT. Its translation is CALIRGTPYSNQPQHF.

The rearrangement uses TRBV2 and TRBJ2-4, with TRBD2 as a possible D gene (7 bases). Trimming took 4 bases from V and 4 from J, leaving 14 bases between them. This CDR3 region has 15 residues. The germline V gene has CDR1 SNHLY and CDR2 FYNNEI. Written as DNA, the CDR3 is TGTGCCAGCAGTGGGGAGGGAGGGGGGAAAAACATTCAGTACTTC. Translation: CASSGEGGGKNIQYF.

The chain recombines TRBV4-1 with TRBJ2-7; 13 positions match TRBD2. This CDR3 is built from 15 residues. Looked up from germline, CDR1 is MGHRA and CDR2 is YSYEKL. V shed 5 bases and J 3 bases; nucleotides not matched to a gene: 4. The CDR3 region has the DNA TGCGCCAGCAGCGTCGGGACTAGCGGGATCTACGAGCAGTACTTC. Protein: CASSVGTSGIYEQYF.

In this sample, this clone turned up once. The chain joins TRBV5-1 to TRBJ1-3; D ambiguous. The germline V and J ends were trimmed by 1 base and 0 bases, with 8 bases remaining between them. Germline V gene sequence: CDR1 SGHRS, CDR2 YFSETQ. The CDR3 extends over 15 amino acids. CDR3 loop: CASSLLAASGNTIYF. The CDR3 region has the DNA TGCGCCAGCAGCTTGTTGGCGGCCTCTGGAAACACCATATATTTT.

The gene calls are TRBV5-1 and TRBJ2-7, with 9 positions matching TRBD1. CDR3 length: 15 residues. Per germline, CDR1 SGHRS and CDR2 YFSETQ. Germline trimming cut 4 bases from V and 0 bases from J; bases unmatched to any gene: 5. This CDR3 reads CASSGTGLRSYEQYF. The CDR3 nucleotides read TGCGCCAGCAGCGGGACAGGGCTCCGCTCCTACGAGCAGTACTTC.

The chain is built from TRBV4-1 and TRBJ1-1, with 9 bases identical to TRBD1. CDR3 size: 13 residues. CDR1 MGHRA and CDR2 YSYEKL come from the germline V gene. The junction had 2 bases not matched to a gene; V was cut back by 3 bases and J by 6 bases. CDR3 bases: TGCGCCAGCAGCCAGAGACAGGGGGCTGAAGCTTTCTTT. Amino acids: CASSQRQGAEAFF.

The gene calls are TRBV2 and TRBJ1-3, with D unresolved. The germline CDR1 and CDR2 sequences are SNHLY and FYNNEI. The ends were cut back, 4 bases at V and 4 bases at J, with 14 bases in the middle. This CDR3 is 15 amino acids long. The CDR3: CASSAKGAMGNTIYF. Written as DNA, the CDR3 is TGTGCCAGCAGTGCTAAAGGAGCAATGGGAAACACCATATATTTT.

The chain uses TRBV7-3 and TRBJ2-6; TRBD1 matches 9 bases. The length of the CDR3 is 16 residues. V was clipped by 5 bases and J by 2 bases; unmatched bases: 4. Germline assignment: CDR1 SGHTA and CDR2 FQGTGA. CDR3 nucleotides: TGTGCCAGCAGCCCCCGGGACAGGGCTGGGGCCAACGTCCTGACTTTC. Its translation: CASSPRDRAGANVLTF.

The chain uses TRBV12-1 and TRBJ2-3; the table's D call of TRBD2 was not tested on the DNA. TRBV12-1 is assigned pseudogene status. CDR3 size: 13 residues. The CDR3 region is CAKGRPPTDTQYF. Written as DNA, the CDR3 is TGTGCCAAAGGGAGACCCCCCACAGATACGCAGTATTTT.

The chain links TRBV7-8 to TRBJ1-3, with no clear D. Germline V lookup: CDR1 SGHVS, CDR2 FQNEAQ. The length of the CDR3 is 15 residues. V gave up 5 bases and J gave up 2 bases, with 13 bases separating them. The CDR3 DNA sequence: TGTGCCAGCAGCGCGCGGTGGGGAGCTGGAAACACCATATATTTT. This sequence encodes CASSARWGAGNTIYF.

This CDR3 reads CASSRTGRGTGELFF. The CDR3 bases are TGTGCCAGCAGCAGGACAGGGAGGGGCACCGGGGAGCTGTTTTTT. This chain links TRBV27 with TRBJ2-2, with D perhaps TRBD1 (8 bases). Trimming removed 6 bases at V and 4 bases at J, with 15 bases between. This CDR3 is 15 amino acids long. CDR1 is MNHEY and CDR2 is SMNVEV in the germline V gene (reference sequence).

CDR3 protein: CASSLGGTSGSTDTQYF. The DNA of the CDR3 is TGCGCCAGCAGCTTGGGGGGGACTAGCGGTAGCACAGATACGCAGTATTTT. The genes are TRBV5-1 and TRBJ2-3, with 11 bases identical to TRBD2. V was pared by 0 bases and J by 0 bases, with 3 bases of the junction left unmatched. The CDR3 spans 17 residues. Germline CDR1 is SGHRS and CDR2 is YFSETQ.

V gene TRBV5-1 combines with J gene TRBJ1-1; no reliable D call. CDR1 SGHRS and CDR2 YFSETQ come from the germline V gene. Trimming took off 0 bases at V and 0 bases at J, with 6 bases between the two ends. The CDR3 runs 14 residues. CDR3 in amino acids: CASSLGGLNTEAFF. The CDR3 bases are TGCGCCAGCAGCTTGGGGGGTCTGAACACTGAAGCTTTCTTT.

The chain recombines TRBV6-1 with TRBJ1-5, with D possibly matching TRBD1 (6 bases). Germline CDR1 MNHNS, CDR2 SASEGT. The CDR3 totals 15 residues. V was shortened by 7 bases and J by 1 base, with 14 bases between the two germline ends. CDR3 DNA: TGTGCCAGCAACCCAACAGGGACCAGCAATCAGCCCCAGCATTTT. Translated: CASNPTGTSNQPQHF.

This chain links TRBV19 with TRBJ2-1; unclear D gene. Germline assignment: CDR1 LNHDA and CDR2 SQIVND (reference sequence). The CDR3 loop spans 12 amino acids. CDR3 protein: CATADEYNEQFF. The DNA of the CDR3 is TGTGCTACGGCCGACGAATACAATGAGCAGTTCTTC. Full variable domain (rest looked up from reference TRBV19 and TRBJ2-1): DGGITQSPKYLFRKEGQNVTLSCEQNLNHDAMYWYRQDPGQGLRLIYYSQIVNDFQKGDIAEGYSVSREKKESFPLTVTSAQKNPTAFYLCATADEYNEQFFGPGTRLTVL.

The V and J genes are TRBV7-9 and TRBJ2-1, with no clear D. This CDR3 has 15 residues. Trimming stripped 1 base from V and 0 bases from J, with 7 bases between. Per germline, CDR1 SEHNR and CDR2 FQNEAQ (reference sequence). CDR3 nucleotide sequence: TGTGCCAGCAGCTTAGACGGACGCTCCTACAATGAGCAGTTCTTC. This translates into CASSLDGRSYNEQFF.

This chain connects TRBV6-5 to TRBJ1-2; possible D gene TRBD1, 5 bases. Trimming cost V 5 bases and J 8 bases, with 12 bases left between them. This CDR3 is built from 12 residues. From germline, CDR1 is MNHEY and CDR2 SVGAGI. CDR3 in DNA: TGTGCCAGCAGTAGCCTCGGGGGGGGCTACACCTTC. Protein product: CASSSLGGGYTF.

This sequence joins TRBV7-3 and TRBJ2-3; D uncertain. CDR1 is SGHTA, CDR2 FQGTGA, per germline. Trimming removed 5 bases from V and 8 bases from J, with 14 bases in between. The CDR3 has 13 amino acids. In DNA form, the CDR3 reads TGTGCCAGCAGCCAGTTAGCTAGTGGTACGCAGTATTTT. This sequence encodes CASSQLASGTQYF.

The chain links TRBV5-1 to TRBJ2-5, with TRBD1 identical over 9 bases. The end of the DNA aligns better with TRBJ2-7, so the J call may be wrong. CDR3 size: 15 residues. Germline values: CDR1 SGHRS, CDR2 YFSETQ. The CDR3 loop is CASSGTGLRSYEQYF. The DNA for the CDR3 is TGCGCCAGCAGCGGGACAGGGCTCCGCTCCTACGAGCAGTACTTC.

This clone was recorded only once. CDR3 sequence reads: CASSQTGKTSYEQYF. DNA for the CDR3: TGCGCCAGCAGCCAAACTGGTAAGACCTCCTACGAGCAGTACTTC. V gene TRBV4-1 combines with J gene TRBJ2-7; D gene unclear. The ends were cut back, 2 bases at V and 0 bases at J, with 11 bases in the middle. Germline V CDR1 and CDR2: MGHRA, YSYEKL. The CDR3 is 15 amino acids.